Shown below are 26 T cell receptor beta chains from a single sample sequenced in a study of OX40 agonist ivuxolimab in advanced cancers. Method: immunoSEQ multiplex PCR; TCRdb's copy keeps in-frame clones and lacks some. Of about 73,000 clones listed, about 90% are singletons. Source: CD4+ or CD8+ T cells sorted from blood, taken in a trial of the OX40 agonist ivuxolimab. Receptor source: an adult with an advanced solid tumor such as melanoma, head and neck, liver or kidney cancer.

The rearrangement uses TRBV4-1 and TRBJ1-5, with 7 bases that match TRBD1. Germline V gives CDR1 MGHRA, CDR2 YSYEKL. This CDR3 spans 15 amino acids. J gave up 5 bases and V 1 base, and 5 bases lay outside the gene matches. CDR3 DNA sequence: TGCGCCAGCAGCCAAGTACAGGGGACCGATCAGCCCCAGCATTTT. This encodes CASSQVQGTDQPQHF.

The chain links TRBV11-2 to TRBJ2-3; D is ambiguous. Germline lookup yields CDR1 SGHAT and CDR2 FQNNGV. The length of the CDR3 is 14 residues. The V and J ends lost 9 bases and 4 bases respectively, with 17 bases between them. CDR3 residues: CARTAYIYSDTQYF. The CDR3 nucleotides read TGTGCCAGAACAGCTTACATCTACTCAGATACGCAGTATTTT. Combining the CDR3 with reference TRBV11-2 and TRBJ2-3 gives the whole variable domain EAGVAQSPRYKIIEKRQSVAFWCNPISGHATLYWYQQILGQGPKLLIQFQNNGVVDDSQLPKDRFSAERLKGVDSTLKIQPAKLEDSAVYLCARTAYIYSDTQYFGPGTRLTVL.

CDR3 loop: CASSQDWGQGYEQYF. CDR3 DNA: TGTGCCAGCAGCCAAGATTGGGGACAGGGCTACGAGCAGTACTTC. The chain carries TRBV4-2 and TRBJ2-7, with TRBD1 matching 9 bases. The CDR3 consists of 15 residues. Germline lookup yields CDR1 LGHNA and CDR2 YNFKEQ. V lost 0 bases, J lost 3 bases, and 3 bases stayed unmatched.

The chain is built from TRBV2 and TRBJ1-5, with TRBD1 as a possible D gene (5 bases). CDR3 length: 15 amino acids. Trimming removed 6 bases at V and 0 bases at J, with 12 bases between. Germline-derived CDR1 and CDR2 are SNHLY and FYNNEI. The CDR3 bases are TGTGCCAGCAGAATCGGGACGGATAGCAATCAGCCCCAGCATTTT. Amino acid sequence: CASRIGTDSNQPQHF.

The CDR3 DNA reads as TGTGCCAGCAGACCACAGGGGAGAGAGGATGAGCAGTTCTTC. It is translated as CASRPQGREDEQFF. The chain is built from TRBV28 and TRBJ2-1; TRBD1 aligns across 7 bases. The CDR3 is 14 amino acids. The germline V gene has CDR1 MDHEN and CDR2 SYDVKM. The junction had 10 bases not matched to a gene; V was cut back by 6 bases and J by 8 bases.

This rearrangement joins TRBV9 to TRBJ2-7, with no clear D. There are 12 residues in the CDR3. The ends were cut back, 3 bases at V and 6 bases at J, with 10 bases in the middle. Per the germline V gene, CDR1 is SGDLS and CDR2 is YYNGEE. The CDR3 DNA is TGTGCCAGCAGCGCAACCTCGGGCGAGCAGTACTTC. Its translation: CASSATSGEQYF.

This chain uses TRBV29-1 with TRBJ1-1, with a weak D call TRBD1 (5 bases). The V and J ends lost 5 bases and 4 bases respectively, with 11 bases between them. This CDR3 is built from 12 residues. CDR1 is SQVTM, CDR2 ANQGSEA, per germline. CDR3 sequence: CSVPGGFTEAFF. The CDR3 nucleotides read TGCAGCGTTCCGGGGGGTTTCACTGAAGCTTTCTTT.

In DNA form, the CDR3 reads TGTGCCAGCAGTCCCACTGGAGATTTGACCGGGGAGCTGTTTTTT. This translates into CASSPTGDLTGELFF. J is TRBJ2-2 and V is TRBV7-9; the D is unclear. The CDR3 covers 15 residues. The germline V gene has CDR1 SEHNR and CDR2 FQNEAQ (reference sequence). Trimming left V 6 bases short and J 5 bases short, with 16 bases between.

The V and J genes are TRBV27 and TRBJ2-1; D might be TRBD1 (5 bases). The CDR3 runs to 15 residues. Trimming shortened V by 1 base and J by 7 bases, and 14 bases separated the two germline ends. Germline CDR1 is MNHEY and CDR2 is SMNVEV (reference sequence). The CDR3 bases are TGTGCCAGCAGTTTATATCAGGGTATCGAAAATGAGCAGTTCTTC. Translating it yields CASSLYQGIENEQFF.

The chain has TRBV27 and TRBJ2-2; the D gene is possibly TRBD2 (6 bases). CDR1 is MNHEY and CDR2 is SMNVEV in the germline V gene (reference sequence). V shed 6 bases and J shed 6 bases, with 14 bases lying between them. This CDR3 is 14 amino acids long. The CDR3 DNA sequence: TGTGCCAGCAGGTTCGGGAGTTTGGCCGGGGAGCTGTTTTTT. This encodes CASRFGSLAGELFF.

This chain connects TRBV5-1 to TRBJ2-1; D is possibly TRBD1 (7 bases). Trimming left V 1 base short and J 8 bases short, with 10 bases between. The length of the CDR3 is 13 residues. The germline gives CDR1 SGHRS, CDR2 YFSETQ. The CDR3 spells CASSLRRGDEQFF. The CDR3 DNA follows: TGCGCCAGCAGCTTGCGCAGGGGGGATGAGCAGTTCTTC.

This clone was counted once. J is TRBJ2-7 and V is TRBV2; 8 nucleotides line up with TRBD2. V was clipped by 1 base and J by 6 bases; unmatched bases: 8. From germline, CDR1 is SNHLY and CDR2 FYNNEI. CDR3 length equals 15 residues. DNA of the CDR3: TGTGCCAGCAGTGAAGGGCGGGGGGTCGTGGTCGAGCAGTACTTC. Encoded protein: CASSEGRGVVVEQYF. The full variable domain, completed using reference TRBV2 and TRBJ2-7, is EPEVTQTPSHQVTQMGQEVILRCVPISNHLYFYWYRQILGQKVEFLVSFYNNEISEKSEIFDDQFSVERPDGSNFTLKIRSTKLEDSAMYFCASSEGRGVVVEQYFGPGTRLTVT.

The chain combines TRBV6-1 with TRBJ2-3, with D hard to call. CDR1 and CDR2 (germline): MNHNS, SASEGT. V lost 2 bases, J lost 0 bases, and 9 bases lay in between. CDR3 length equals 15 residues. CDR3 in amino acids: CASSETASSTDTQYF. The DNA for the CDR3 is TGTGCCAGCAGTGAAACAGCGTCTAGCACAGATACGCAGTATTTT.

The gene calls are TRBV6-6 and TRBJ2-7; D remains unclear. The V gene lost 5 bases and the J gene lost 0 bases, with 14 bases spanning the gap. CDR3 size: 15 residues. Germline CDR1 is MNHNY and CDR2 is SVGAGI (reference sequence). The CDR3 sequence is CASSQDTLSSYEQYF. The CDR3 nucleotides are TGTGCCAGCAGTCAAGACACCCTGAGCTCCTACGAGCAGTACTTC.

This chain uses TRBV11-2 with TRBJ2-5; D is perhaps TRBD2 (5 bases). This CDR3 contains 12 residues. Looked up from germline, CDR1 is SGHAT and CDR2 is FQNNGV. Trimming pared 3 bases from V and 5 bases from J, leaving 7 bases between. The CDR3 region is CASSLPGETQYF. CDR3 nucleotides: TGTGCCAGCAGCTTGCCGGGGGAGACCCAGTACTTC.

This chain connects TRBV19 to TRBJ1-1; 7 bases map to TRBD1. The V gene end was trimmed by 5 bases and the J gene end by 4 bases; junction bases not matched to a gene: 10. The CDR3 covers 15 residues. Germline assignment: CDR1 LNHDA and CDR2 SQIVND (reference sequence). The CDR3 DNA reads TGTGCCAGTAGTCCGACGACAGGGTCACCCACTGAAGCTTTCTTT. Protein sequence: CASSPTTGSPTEAFF. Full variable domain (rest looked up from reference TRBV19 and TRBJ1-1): DGGITQSPKYLFRKEGQNVTLSCEQNLNHDAMYWYRQDPGQGLRLIYYSQIVNDFQKGDIAEGYSVSREKKESFPLTVTSAQKNPTAFYLCASSPTTGSPTEAFFGQGTRLTVV.

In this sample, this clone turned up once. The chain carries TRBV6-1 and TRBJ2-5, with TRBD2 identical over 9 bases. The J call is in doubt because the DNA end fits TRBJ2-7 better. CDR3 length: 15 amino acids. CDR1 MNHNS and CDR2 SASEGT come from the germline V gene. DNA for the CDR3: TGTGCCAGCAGTGAATCTGCGGGAGGGCCCCACGAGCAGTACTTC. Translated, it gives CASSESAGGPHEQYF.

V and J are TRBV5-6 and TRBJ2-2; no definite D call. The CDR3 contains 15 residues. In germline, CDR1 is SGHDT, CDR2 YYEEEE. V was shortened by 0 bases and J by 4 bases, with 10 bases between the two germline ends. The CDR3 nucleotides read TGTGCCAGCAGCTTGGGGGCAGATGGCACCGGGGAGCTGTTTTTT. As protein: CASSLGADGTGELFF.

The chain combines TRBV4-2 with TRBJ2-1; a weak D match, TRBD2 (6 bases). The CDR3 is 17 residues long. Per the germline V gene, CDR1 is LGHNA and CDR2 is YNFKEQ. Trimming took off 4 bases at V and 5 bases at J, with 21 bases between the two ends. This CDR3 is CASSRKLTGTVDNEQFF. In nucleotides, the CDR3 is TGTGCCAGCAGCCGCAAACTCACCGGGACTGTCGACAATGAGCAGTTCTTC.

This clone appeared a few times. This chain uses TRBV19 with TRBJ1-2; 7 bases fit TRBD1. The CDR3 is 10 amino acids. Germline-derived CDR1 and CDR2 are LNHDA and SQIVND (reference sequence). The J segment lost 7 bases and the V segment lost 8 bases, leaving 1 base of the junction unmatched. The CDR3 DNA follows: TGTGCCAGTTACAGGGGTGGCTACACCTTC. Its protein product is CASYRGGYTF.

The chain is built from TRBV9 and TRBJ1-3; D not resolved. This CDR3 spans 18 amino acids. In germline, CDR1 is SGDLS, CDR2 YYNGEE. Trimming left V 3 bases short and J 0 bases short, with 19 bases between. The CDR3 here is CASSASLSDLSSGNTIYF. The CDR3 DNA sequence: TGTGCCAGCAGCGCTTCCCTAAGCGATCTGAGCTCTGGAAACACCATATATTTT.

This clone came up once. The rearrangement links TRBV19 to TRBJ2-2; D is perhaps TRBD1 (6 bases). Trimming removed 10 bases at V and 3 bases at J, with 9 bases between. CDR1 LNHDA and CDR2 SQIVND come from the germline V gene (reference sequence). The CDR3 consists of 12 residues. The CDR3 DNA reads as TGTGCCACGGACAGAGACACCGGGGAGCTGTTTTTT. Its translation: CATDRDTGELFF.

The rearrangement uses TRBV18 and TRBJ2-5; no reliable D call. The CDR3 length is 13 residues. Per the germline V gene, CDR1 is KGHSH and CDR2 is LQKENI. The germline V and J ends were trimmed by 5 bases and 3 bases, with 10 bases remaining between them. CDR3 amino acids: CASSRPMEETQYF. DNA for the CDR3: TGTGCCAGCTCAAGACCGATGGAAGAGACCCAGTACTTC.

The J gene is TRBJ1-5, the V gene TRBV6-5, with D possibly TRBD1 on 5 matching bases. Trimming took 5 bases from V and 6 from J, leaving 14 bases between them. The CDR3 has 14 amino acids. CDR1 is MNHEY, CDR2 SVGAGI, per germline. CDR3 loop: CASSKGPEGQPQHF. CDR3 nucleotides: TGTGCCAGCAGTAAGGGGCCGGAGGGTCAGCCCCAGCATTTT.

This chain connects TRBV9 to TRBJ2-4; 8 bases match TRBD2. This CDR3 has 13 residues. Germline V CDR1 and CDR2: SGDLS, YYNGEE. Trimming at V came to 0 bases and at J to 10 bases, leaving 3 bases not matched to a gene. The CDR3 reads CASSVGTSGIQYF. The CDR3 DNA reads TGTGCCAGCAGCGTAGGAACTAGCGGAATTCAGTACTTC. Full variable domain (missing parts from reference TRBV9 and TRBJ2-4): DSGVTQTPKHLITATGQRVTLRCSPRSGDLSVYWYQQSLDQGLQFLIQYYNGEERAKGNILERFSAQQFPDLHSELNLSSLELGDSALYFCASSVGTSGIQYFGAGTRLSVL.

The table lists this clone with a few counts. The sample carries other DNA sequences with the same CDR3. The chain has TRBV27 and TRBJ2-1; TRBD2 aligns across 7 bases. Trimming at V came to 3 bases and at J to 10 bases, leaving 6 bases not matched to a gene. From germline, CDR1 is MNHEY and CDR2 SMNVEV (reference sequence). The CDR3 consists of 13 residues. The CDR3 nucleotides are TGTGCCAGCAGTTTCGGTAGGGAGGGGGAGCAGTTCTTC. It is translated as CASSFGREGEQFF.